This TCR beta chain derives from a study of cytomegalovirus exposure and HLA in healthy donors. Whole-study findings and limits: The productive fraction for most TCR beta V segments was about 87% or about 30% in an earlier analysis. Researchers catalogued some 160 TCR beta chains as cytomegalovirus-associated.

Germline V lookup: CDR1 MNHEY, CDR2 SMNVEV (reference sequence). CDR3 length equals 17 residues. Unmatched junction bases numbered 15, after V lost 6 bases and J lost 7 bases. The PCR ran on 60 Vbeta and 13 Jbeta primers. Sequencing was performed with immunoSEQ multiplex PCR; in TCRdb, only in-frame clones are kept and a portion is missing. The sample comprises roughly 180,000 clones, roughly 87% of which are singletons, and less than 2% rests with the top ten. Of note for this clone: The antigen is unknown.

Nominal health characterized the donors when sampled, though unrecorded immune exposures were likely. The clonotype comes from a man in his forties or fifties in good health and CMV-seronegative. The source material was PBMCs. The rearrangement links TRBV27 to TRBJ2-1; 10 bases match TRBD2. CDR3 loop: CASRSPGRLAGENEQFF. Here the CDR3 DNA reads TGTGCCAGCAGAAGCCCGGGTCGCCTAGCGGGAGAGAATGAGCAGTTCTTC.